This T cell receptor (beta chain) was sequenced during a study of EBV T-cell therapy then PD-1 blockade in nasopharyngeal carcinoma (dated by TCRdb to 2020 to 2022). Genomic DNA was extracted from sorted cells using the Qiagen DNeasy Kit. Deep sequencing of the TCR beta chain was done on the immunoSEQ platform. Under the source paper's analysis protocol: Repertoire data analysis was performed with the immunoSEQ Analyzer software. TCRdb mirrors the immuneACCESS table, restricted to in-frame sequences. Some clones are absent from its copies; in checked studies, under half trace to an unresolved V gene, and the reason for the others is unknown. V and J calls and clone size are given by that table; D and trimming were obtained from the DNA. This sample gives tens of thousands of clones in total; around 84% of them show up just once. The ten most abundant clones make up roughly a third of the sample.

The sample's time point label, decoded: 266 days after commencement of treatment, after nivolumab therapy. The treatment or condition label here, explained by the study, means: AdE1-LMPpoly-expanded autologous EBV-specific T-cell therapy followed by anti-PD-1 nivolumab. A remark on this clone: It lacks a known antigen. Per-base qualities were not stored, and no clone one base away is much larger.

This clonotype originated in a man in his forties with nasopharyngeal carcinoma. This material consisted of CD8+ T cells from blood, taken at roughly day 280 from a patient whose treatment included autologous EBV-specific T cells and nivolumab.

The nucleotide sequence is given as TGTGCCAGCAGCTTAGCGCGCCGAGATGGCTACACCTTC. Translation gives CASSLARRDGYTF. The sequence is built from TRBV7-8 and TRBJ1-2; no D segment can be confidently identified. Reading the germline V gene gives CDR1 SGHVS and CDR2 FQNEAQ. From cysteine to phenylalanine, the CDR3 is 13 amino acids long. Only the CDR3 part of the read is kept: 39 bases, read in frame from the first base. V and J lose 0 bases and 6 bases, and a span of 8 bases separates them. The reference TRBV7-8 and TRBJ1-2 proteins fill in what lies around the CDR3, so the full variable domain reads GAGVSQSPRYKVAKRGQDVALRCDPISGHVSLFWYQQALGQGPEFLTYFQNEAQLDKSGLPSDRFFAERPEGSVSTLKIQRTQQEDSAVYLCASSLARRDGYTFGSGTRLTVV.